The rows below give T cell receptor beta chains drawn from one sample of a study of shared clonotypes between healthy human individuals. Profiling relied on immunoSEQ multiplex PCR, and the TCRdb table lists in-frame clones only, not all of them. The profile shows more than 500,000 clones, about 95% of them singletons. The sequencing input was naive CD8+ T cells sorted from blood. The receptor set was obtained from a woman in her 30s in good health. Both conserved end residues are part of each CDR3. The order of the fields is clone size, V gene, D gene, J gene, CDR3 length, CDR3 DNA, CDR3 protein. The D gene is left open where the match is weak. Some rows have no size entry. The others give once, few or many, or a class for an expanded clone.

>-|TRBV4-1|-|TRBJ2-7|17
TGCGCCAGCAGCCCACAACCCAGCGGGTTACTCTCCTACGAGCAGTACTTC
CASSPQPSGLLSYEQYF
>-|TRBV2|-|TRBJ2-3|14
TGTGCCAGCAGTGACGAGGGAAGCACGGATACGCAGTATTTT
CASSDEGSTDTQYF
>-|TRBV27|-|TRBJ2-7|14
TGTGCCAGCAGCCCTACAGGGAGCTCCTACGAGCAGTACTTC
CASSPTGSSYEQYF
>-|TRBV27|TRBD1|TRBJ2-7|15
TGTGCCAGCAGTTACATGGGACAGGGAGGCATCGAGCAGTACTTC
CASSYMGQGGIEQYF
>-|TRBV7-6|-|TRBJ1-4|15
TGTGCCAGCAGCTTAAATCCCAGGCCTTCCGAAAAACTGTTTTTT
CASSLNPRPSEKLFF
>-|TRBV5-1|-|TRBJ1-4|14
TGCGCCAGCAGTTATGGGGCGGCCGATGAAAAACTGTTTTTT
CASSYGAADEKLFF
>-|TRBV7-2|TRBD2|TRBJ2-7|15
TGTGCCAGCAGCCAGGGACTAGCGCCAGCCTCCGAGCAGTACTTC
CASSQGLAPASEQYF
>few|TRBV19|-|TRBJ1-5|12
TGTGCCAGTAAGCAGGGATTACAGCCCCAGCATTTT
CASKQGLQPQHF
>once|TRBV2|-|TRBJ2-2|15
TGTGCCAGCAGGCCAGGGGTCGCGAACACCGGGGAGCTGTTTTTT
CASRPGVANTGELFF
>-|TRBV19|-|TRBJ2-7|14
TGTGCCAGTAGTCCGCGACAGAACTTTCACGAGCAGTACTTC
CASSPRQNFHEQYF
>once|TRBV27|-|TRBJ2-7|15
TGTGCCAGCAGTTCCGTACTAGTCCCCGGTTACGAGCAGTACTTC
CASSSVLVPGYEQYF
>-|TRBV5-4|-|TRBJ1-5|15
TGTGCCAGCAGCTTGGGAGGGGAAGTTGGCCAGCCCCAGCATTTT
CASSLGGEVGQPQHF
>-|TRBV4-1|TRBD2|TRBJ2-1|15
TGCGCCAGCAGCCTCCTAGCGGGGGGCTACAATGAGCAGTTCTTC
CASSLLAGGYNEQFF
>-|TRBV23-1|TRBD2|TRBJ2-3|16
TGCGCCAGCAGTCAATCGGAAGCGGGAGGGCCCCCGACGCAGTATTTT
CASSQSEAGGPPTQYF
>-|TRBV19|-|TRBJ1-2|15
TGTGCCAGTAGTATAGACCTCGGGACGGACTATGGCTACACCTTC
CASSIDLGTDYGYTF
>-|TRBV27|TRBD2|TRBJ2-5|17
TGTGCCAGCAGTTTAAGTGCCTCCAGCGGGGCCCTCCGTGAGCAGTACTTC
CASSLSASSGALREQYF
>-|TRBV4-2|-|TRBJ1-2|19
TGTGCCAGCAGCCACTCCGGGACCCCGCTTCCCCCGGGCAGGGATGGCTACACCTTC
CASSHSGTPLPPGRDGYTF
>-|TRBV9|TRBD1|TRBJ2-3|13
TGTGCCAGCAGGGGACAGGGGACAGATACGCAGTATTTT
CASRGQGTDTQYF